The 8 T cell receptor beta chains below come from one sample, sequenced in a study of blood T cell repertoires in COVID-19. Sequencing used immunoSEQ multiplex PCR; TCRdb keeps in-frame clones, though not all of them. In the table there are 650,000 to 800,000 clones, 80% to 90% of which are singletons. The sample taken for sequencing was peripheral blood. Source of these receptors: a woman between 18 and 30 years old with acute or convalescent COVID-19.

The chain couples TRBV19 to TRBJ2-1, with 9 nucleotides matching TRBD2. This CDR3 spans 16 amino acids. The V gene end was trimmed by 7 bases and the J gene end by 4 bases; junction bases not matched to a gene: 11. The germline V gene encodes CDR1 LNHDA and CDR2 SQIVND (reference sequence). The CDR3 region has the DNA TGTGCCAGTAAGGAGGCGGGGGGGTTTAATTACAATGAGCAGTTCTTC. It codes for CASKEAGGFNYNEQFF.

As regards this clone: This specimen includes other DNA sequences encoding the same CDR3. The rearrangement uses TRBV6-5 and TRBJ1-1; D gene unclear. Deletions cut 2 bases from V and 1 base from J, with 5 bases between. The germline V gene encodes CDR1 MNHEY and CDR2 SVGAGI. This CDR3 has 13 residues. CDR3 region: CASSYSWNTEAFF. The CDR3 DNA follows: TGTGCCAGCAGTTACAGCTGGAACACTGAAGCTTTCTTT.

The gene calls are TRBV5-1 and TRBJ2-7; D is possibly TRBD1 (5 bases). V lost 5 bases and J 3 bases, leaving 12 bases between the germline ends. The CDR3 spans 13 residues. Germline CDR1 SGHRS, CDR2 YFSETQ. CDR3 amino acids: CASSGSGIYEQYF. The CDR3 coding sequence is TGCGCCAGCAGTGGGTCAGGGATCTACGAGCAGTACTTC.

This chain joins TRBV7-8 and TRBJ1-1; D might be TRBD1 (5 bases). Germline V lookup: CDR1 SGHVS, CDR2 FQNEAQ. This CDR3 spans 15 amino acids. V was clipped by 8 bases and J by 3 bases, with 19 bases between them. This CDR3 is CASRTTPVQDTEAFF. DNA of the CDR3: TGTGCCAGCCGAACGACTCCGGTACAGGACACTGAAGCTTTCTTT.

The rearrangement uses TRBV29-1 and TRBJ1-3; 8 bases are shared with TRBD1. The germline CDR1 and CDR2 sequences are SQVTM and ANQGSEA. Germline trimming cut 5 bases from V and 2 bases from J; bases unmatched to any gene: 5. CDR3 length: 14 amino acids. CDR3 residues: CSVSTTGAGNTIYF. The CDR3 bases are TGCAGCGTTTCAACGACAGGGGCTGGAAACACCATATATTTT.

A single count supports this clone. The J gene is TRBJ1-2, the V gene TRBV10-3, with D maybe TRBD1 (6 bases). The V end was cut by 10 bases, the J end by 3 bases, with 21 bases between. CDR3 size: 15 residues. CDR1 ENHRY and CDR2 SYGVKD come from the germline V gene. The CDR3 DNA reads as TGTGCCACCTTAAGCATACAGGGTTTTGACTATGGCTACACCTTC. Translated, it gives CATLSIQGFDYGYTF.

This clone was seen a handful of times. The same CDR3 can be traced to other DNA sequences in this sample. The chain employs TRBV9 and TRBJ1-2, with a tentative D call TRBD1 (5 bases). V lost 2 bases to trimming and J lost 5 bases, with 10 bases between them. The CDR3 covers 13 residues. Germline V gene lookup returns CDR1 SGDLS and CDR2 YYNGEE. The CDR3 coding sequence is TGTGCCAGCAGCGTTGGGCAGGGTTATGGCTACACCTTC. It encodes CASSVGQGYGYTF.

The chain uses TRBV7-8 and TRBJ1-2; 8 bases line up with TRBD1. This CDR3 has 15 amino acids. Germline loops: CDR1 SGHVS, CDR2 FQNEAQ. Trimming cost V 1 base and J 5 bases; bases outside gene matches: 6. Here the CDR3 reads CASSLGGQGIYGYTF. The CDR3 region has the DNA TGTGCCAGCAGCTTAGGCGGACAGGGTATTTATGGCTACACCTTC.